Presented here are 22 T cell receptor beta chains from one specimen sequenced in a study of metastatic and nonmetastatic thyroid tumors. Not a single patient had been given any form of treatment at any point before undergoing thyroid surgery. TCRdb reassembled clones from the PCR reads with MiXCR. The table has 20,000 or so clones, roughly 29% seen once; the top ten hold roughly 6.4%. Sample: blood. These receptors all stem from a female donor with papillary thyroid cancer or a benign thyroid nodule (not recorded which). Some clones in this sample may be carry-over from other donors' samples.

The table lists this clone with a few counts. The CDR3 protein is CASSENEYNEQFF. CDR3 sequence (DNA): TGCGCCAGCAGTGAGAACGAATACAATGAGCAGTTCTTC. V and J are TRBV10-2 and TRBJ2-1; no clear D gene. V was trimmed by 2 bases and J by 4 bases, leaving 6 bases between them. There are 13 residues in the CDR3. CDR1 is WSHSY, CDR2 SAAADI, per germline.

This chain joins TRBV6-2 or TRBV6-3 and TRBJ2-4; D gene uncertain. Germline V gene data show CDR1 as MNHEY and CDR2 as SVGEGT. V shed 8 bases and J shed 8 bases, with 13 bases lying between them. The CDR3 loop spans 12 amino acids. CDR3 region: CASSRDWDIQYF. The CDR3 DNA sequence: TGTGCCAGCTCAAGGGATTGGGACATTCAGTACTTC.

This chain links TRBV7-6 with TRBJ2-5; D gene uncertain. This CDR3 comprises 13 residues. In germline, CDR1 is SGHVS, CDR2 FNYEAQ. Trimming shortened V by 4 bases and J by 6 bases, and 12 bases separated the two germline ends. For the CDR3, the DNA is TGTGCCAGCAGCTCCTCCAGCTTCCAGACCCAGTACTTC. This gives the protein CASSSSSFQTQYF.

This sequence joins TRBV20-1 and TRBJ2-7; TRBD1 matches 8 bases. The CDR3 is 17 residues long. After removal of 1 base from V and 2 bases from J, the junction contained 13 bases not matched to a gene. Per germline, CDR1 DFQATT and CDR2 SNEGSKA (reference sequence). The CDR3: CSARASYGQGFTYEQYF. CDR3 bases: TGCAGTGCTAGAGCCTCCTATGGACAGGGATTTACCTACGAGCAGTACTTC.

This clone was detected a few times. This chain links TRBV6-2 or TRBV6-3 with TRBJ2-1, with D possibly being TRBD2 (5 bases). CDR1 and CDR2 (germline): MNHEY, SVGEGT. CDR3 length equals 14 residues. V was shortened by 2 bases and J by 0 bases, with 5 bases between the two germline ends. This CDR3 reads CASSYGSSYNEQFF. DNA for the CDR3: TGTGCCAGCAGTTACGGGAGCTCCTACAATGAGCAGTTCTTC.

This clone is medium-sized by share. The rearrangement joins TRBV20-1 to TRBJ2-7; the D is unclear. Per germline, CDR1 DFQATT and CDR2 SNEGSKA (reference sequence). V lost 4 bases and J lost 7, with 8 bases in between. This CDR3 region has 10 residues. CDR3: CSAIQREQYF. Here the CDR3 DNA reads TGCAGTGCTATTCAAAGAGAGCAGTACTTC.

This clone was observed many times. The rearrangement joins TRBV25-1 to TRBJ1-1; possibly TRBD1 for D (6 bases). Germline CDR1 MGHDK, CDR2 SYGVNS. The CDR3 covers 15 residues. V shed 6 bases and J shed 2 bases, with 16 bases lying between them. The CDR3 loop is CASRIHGQPNTEAFF. In nucleotides, the CDR3 is TGTGCCAGCAGGATCCACGGACAGCCTAACACTGAAGCTTTCTTT.

The CDR3 coding sequence is TGTGCCAGCAGCTTTGGGGGGGGACAGTGGGAGACCCAGTACTTC. The encoded protein is CASSFGGGQWETQYF. This rearrangement joins TRBV5-6 to TRBJ2-5, with D possibly being TRBD1 or TRBD2 (7 bases each). CDR1 and CDR2 from the germline V gene are SGHDT and YYEEEE. The CDR3 is made up of 15 amino acids. V was cut by 2 bases and J by 5 bases, with 16 bases left in between.

The chain has TRBV27 and TRBJ1-2; D is unclear. The CDR3 loop spans 15 amino acids. Per germline, CDR1 MNHEY and CDR2 SMNVEV (reference sequence). The V end lost 1 base, the J end lost 2 bases, and 11 bases lay between the germline ends. The chain's CDR3 is CASSLLQVPNYGYTF. CDR3 nucleotide sequence: TGTGCCAGCAGTTTATTGCAGGTTCCCAACTATGGCTACACCTTC.

This clone is medium-sized. The V gene is TRBV30, the J gene TRBJ1-4; 7 bases line up with TRBD1. The V and J ends lost 0 bases and 6 bases, in that order; junction bases with no gene match: 7. The CDR3 has 15 residues. Germline CDR1 reads GTSNPN; CDR2 reads SVGIG (reference sequence). This chain's CDR3 is CAWSVPGGGYEKLFF. Here the CDR3 DNA reads TGTGCCTGGAGTGTACCTGGAGGGGGCTATGAAAAACTGTTTTTT.

This clone is medium-sized. This sequence joins TRBV6-1 and TRBJ2-2; no clear D. The CDR3 runs to 11 residues. V was clipped by 7 bases and J by 6 bases, with 6 bases between them. In germline, CDR1 is MNHNS, CDR2 SASEGT. This CDR3 is CASTSAGELFF. CDR3 DNA: TGTGCCAGCACATCAGCCGGGGAGCTGTTTTTT.

In this sample, this clone turned up many times. Since no conserved phenylalanine or tryptophan closes the CDR3, a read error is the likely cause. Other DNA sequences in this specimen translate into the identical CDR3. The V call is TRBV20-1, the J call TRBJ2-7, with a tentative D call TRBD1 (6 bases). Germline V gives CDR1 DFQATT, CDR2 SNEGSKA (reference sequence). Trimming left V 5 bases short and J 6 bases short, with 17 bases between. This CDR3 contains 13 residues. Written as DNA, the CDR3 is TGCAGTGCTTACGACAGGCCCTCTGGCGAGCAGTACCTC. Residues: CSAYDRPSGEQYL.

This clone was counted between two and nine times. The J gene is TRBJ1-1, the V gene TRBV12-3 or TRBV12-4; perhaps TRBD1 as D (5 bases). V lost 7 bases and J 5 bases, leaving 17 bases between the germline ends. This CDR3 comprises 14 residues. In nucleotides, the CDR3 is TGTGCCAGCACTCTAGACAGCTGGGGAACTGAAGCTTTCTTT. Translating it yields CASTLDSWGTEAFF.

There are a few counts of this clone. The DNA for the CDR3 is TGCAGCGTTTGGTCGGGACAGGCAACTAATGAAAAACTGTTTTTT. Its translation: CSVWSGQATNEKLFF. The chain couples TRBV29-1 to TRBJ1-4, with 8 bases that match TRBD1. There are 15 residues in the CDR3. Germline CDR1 is SQVTM and CDR2 is ANQGSEA. Germline trimming cut 5 bases from V and 0 bases from J; bases unmatched to any gene: 5. The whole variable domain, filled in from reference TRBV29-1 and TRBJ1-4, reads SAVISQKPSRDICQRGTSLTIQCQVDSQVTMMFWYRQQPGQSLTLIATANQGSEATYESGFVIDKFPISRPNLTFSTLTVSNMSPEDSSIYLCSVWSGQATNEKLFFGSGTQLSVL.

This clone occurred a few times. The gene calls are TRBV12-3 or TRBV12-4 and TRBJ2-5, with 12 positions matching TRBD2. V was clipped by 5 bases and J by 4 bases; unmatched bases: 5. The CDR3 extends over 15 amino acids. The CDR3 protein is CASSPLAGGGETQYF. As DNA, the CDR3 is TGTGCCAGCAGTCCACTAGCGGGAGGCGGAGAGACCCAGTACTTC.

The CDR3 loop is CASKRTRQETQYF. CDR3 DNA: TGTGCCAGCAAGCGGACGCGCCAAGAGACCCAGTACTTC. This sequence joins TRBV6-1 and TRBJ2-5; the D gene is possibly TRBD2 (5 bases). Looked up from germline, CDR1 is MNHNS and CDR2 is SASEGT. The CDR3 sequence is 13 residues long. The V gene lost 7 bases and the J gene lost 1 base, with 10 bases spanning the gap.

V usage is TRBV6-5 and J usage is TRBJ2-7; 7 bases fit TRBD1. The CDR3 is made up of 14 amino acids. Germline V gene lookup returns CDR1 MNHEY and CDR2 SVGAGI. Trimming removed 3 bases from V and 3 bases from J; junction bases left unmatched: 5. The CDR3 sequence: CASSYRQGDYEQYF. DNA of the CDR3: TGTGCCAGCAGTTATAGACAGGGAGACTACGAGCAGTACTTC.

This clone has ten or more counts. The rearrangement joins TRBV11-2 to TRBJ2-6; D ambiguous. Germline V gene sequence: CDR1 SGHAT, CDR2 FQNNGV. Trimming stripped 5 bases from V and 0 bases from J, with 11 bases between. This CDR3 contains 16 residues. CDR3: CASSPQHNSGANVLTF. For the CDR3, the DNA is TGTGCCAGCAGCCCCCAGCATAACTCTGGGGCCAACGTCCTGACTTTC. Full variable domain (outside the CDR3, taken from reference TRBV11-2 and TRBJ2-6): EAGVAQSPRYKIIEKRQSVAFWCNPISGHATLYWYQQILGQGPKLLIQFQNNGVVDDSQLPKDRFSAERLKGVDSTLKIQPAKLEDSAVYLCASSPQHNSGANVLTFGAGSRLTVL.

This clone came up a few times. The V gene is TRBV6-5, the J gene TRBJ1-2; no clear D gene. V was clipped by 0 bases and J by 4 bases, with 6 bases between them. This CDR3 comprises 13 residues. Germline V lookup: CDR1 MNHEY, CDR2 SVGAGI. The CDR3 DNA reads TGTGCCAGCAGTTACTCACACTTCTATGGCTACACCTTC. It codes for CASSYSHFYGYTF.

This clone was observed a handful of times. This chain connects TRBV3-1 to TRBJ1-2; a weak D match, TRBD1 (5 bases). V was clipped by 0 bases and J by 4 bases, with 6 bases between them. The CDR3 runs to 13 residues. Germline CDR1 reads LGHDT; CDR2 reads YNNKEL (reference sequence). CDR3 DNA: TGTGCCAGCAGCCAAGACAGGGTCTATGGCTACACCTTC. It encodes CASSQDRVYGYTF. The full variable domain, in which reference TRBV3-1 and TRBJ1-2 provide the parts outside the CDR3, is DTAVSQTPKYLVTQMGNDKSIKCEQNLGHDTMYWYKQDSKKFLKIMFSYNNKELIINETVPNRFSPKSPDKAHLNLHINSLELGDSAVYFCASSQDRVYGYTFGSGTRLTVV.

The chain carries TRBV2 and TRBJ1-3, with D possibly matching TRBD1 (5 bases). Trimming shortened V by 2 bases and J by 7 bases, and 12 bases separated the two germline ends. Germline CDR1 SNHLY, CDR2 FYNNEI. This CDR3 is 14 amino acids long. The CDR3 here is CASSEQGPSNTIYF. The CDR3 DNA reads as TGTGCCAGCAGTGAACAGGGTCCGAGTAACACCATATATTTT.

This clone was counted only a few times. A read error is possible here, since a much larger clone lies one base away. The chain carries TRBV2 and TRBJ2-5; TRBD2 is a possible D gene (5 bases). The CDR3 has 13 residues. Germline values: CDR1 SNHLY, CDR2 FYNNEI. The CDR3 spells CASVPAVQDTQYF. For the CDR3, the DNA is TGTGCCAGCGTCCCAGCGGTACAAGATACCCAGTACTTC.